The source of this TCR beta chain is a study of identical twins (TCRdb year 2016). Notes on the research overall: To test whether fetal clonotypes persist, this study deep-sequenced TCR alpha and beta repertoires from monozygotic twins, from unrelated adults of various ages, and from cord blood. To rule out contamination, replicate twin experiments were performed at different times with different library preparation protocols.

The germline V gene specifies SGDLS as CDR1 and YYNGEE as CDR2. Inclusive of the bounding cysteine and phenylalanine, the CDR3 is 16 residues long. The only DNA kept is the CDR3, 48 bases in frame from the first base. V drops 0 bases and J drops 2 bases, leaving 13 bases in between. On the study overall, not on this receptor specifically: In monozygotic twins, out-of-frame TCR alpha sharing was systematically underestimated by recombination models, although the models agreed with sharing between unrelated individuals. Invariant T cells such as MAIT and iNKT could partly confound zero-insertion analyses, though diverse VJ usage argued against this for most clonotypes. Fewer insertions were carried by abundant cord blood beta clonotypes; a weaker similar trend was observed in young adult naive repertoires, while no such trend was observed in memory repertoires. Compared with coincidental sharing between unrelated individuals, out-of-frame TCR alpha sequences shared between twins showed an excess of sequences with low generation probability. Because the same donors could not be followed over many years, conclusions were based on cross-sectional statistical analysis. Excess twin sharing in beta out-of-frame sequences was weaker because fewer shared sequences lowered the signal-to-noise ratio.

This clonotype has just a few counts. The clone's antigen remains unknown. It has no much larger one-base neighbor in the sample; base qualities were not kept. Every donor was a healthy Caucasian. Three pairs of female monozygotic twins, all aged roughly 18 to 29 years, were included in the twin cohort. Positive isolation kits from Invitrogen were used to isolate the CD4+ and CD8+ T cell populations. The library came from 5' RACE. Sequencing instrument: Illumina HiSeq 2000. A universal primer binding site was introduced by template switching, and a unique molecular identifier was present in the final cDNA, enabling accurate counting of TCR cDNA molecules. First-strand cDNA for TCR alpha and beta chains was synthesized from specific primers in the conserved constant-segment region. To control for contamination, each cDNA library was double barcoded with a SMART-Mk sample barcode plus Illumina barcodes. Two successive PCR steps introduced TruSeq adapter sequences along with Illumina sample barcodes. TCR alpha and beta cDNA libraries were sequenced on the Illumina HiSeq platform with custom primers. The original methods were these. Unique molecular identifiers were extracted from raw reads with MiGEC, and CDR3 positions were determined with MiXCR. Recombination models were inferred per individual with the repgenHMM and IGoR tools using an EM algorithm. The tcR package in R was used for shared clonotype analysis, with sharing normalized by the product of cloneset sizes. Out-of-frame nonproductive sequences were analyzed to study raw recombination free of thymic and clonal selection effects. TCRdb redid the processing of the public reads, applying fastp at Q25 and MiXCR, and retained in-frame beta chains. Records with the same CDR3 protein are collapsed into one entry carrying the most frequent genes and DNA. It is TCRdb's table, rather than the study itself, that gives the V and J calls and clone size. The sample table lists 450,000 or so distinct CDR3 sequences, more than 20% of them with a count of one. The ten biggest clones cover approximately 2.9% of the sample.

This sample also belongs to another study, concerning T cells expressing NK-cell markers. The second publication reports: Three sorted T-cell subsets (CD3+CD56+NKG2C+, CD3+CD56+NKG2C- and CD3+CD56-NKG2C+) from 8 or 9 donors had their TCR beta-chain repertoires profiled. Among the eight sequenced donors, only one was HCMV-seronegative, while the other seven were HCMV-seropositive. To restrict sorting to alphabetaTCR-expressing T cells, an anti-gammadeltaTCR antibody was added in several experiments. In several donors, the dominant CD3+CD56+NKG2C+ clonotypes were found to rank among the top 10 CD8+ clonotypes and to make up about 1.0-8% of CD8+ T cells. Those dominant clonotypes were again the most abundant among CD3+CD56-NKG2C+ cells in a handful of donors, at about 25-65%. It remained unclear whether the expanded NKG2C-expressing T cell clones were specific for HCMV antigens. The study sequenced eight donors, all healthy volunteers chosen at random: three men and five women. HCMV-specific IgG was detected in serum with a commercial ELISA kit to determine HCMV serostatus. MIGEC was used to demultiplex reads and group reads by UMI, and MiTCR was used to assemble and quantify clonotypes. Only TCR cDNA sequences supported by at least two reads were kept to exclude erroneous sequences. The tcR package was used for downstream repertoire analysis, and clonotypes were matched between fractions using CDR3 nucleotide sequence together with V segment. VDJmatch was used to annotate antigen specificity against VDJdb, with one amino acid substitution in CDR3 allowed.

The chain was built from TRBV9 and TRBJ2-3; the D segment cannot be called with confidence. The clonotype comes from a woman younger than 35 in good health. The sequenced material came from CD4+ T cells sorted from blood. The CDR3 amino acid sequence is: CASSVARRPLTDTQYF. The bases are TGTGCCAGCAGCGTAGCTAGAAGGCCCCTCACAGATACGCAGTATTTT.